The 8 T cell receptor beta chains reported below all come from one sample, sequenced in a study of blood T cell repertoires in COVID-19. Generated by immunoSEQ multiplex PCR, the TCRdb table keeps only in-frame clones and is missing some. Here the sample spans around 270,000 clones, about nine tenths being singletons. Sequencing was carried out using peripheral blood. These receptors were obtained from a person aged 18 to 30 with COVID-19, enrolled during active disease.

The chain uses TRBV15 and TRBJ1-5; TRBD1 matches at 8 bases. The CDR3 runs 14 residues. V was pared by 5 bases and J by 2 bases, with 2 bases of the junction left unmatched. Germline CDR1 is LNHNV and CDR2 is YYDKDF (reference sequence). In DNA, the CDR3 is TGTGCCACCAGCCTGGACAGGGGCAATCAGCCCCAGCATTTT. It encodes CATSLDRGNQPQHF.

A word on this clone: Other DNA sequences in the same sample also yield this CDR3. In DNA, the CDR3 is TGTGCCACCAGTGACTCGACAGGGGACTATGGCTACACCTTC. This encodes CATSDSTGDYGYTF. The chain couples TRBV24-1 to TRBJ1-2; 8 positions match TRBD1. Germline V gene sequence: CDR1 KGHDR, CDR2 SFDVKD. Unmatched junction bases numbered 3, after V lost 4 bases and J lost 3 bases. The CDR3 is 14 residues long.

This sequence joins TRBV9 and TRBJ2-1; maybe TRBD2 (6 bases). The CDR3 is 15 amino acids. Deletions cut 3 bases from V and 4 bases from J, with 14 bases between. CDR1 and CDR2 (germline): SGDLS, YYNGEE. CDR3 sequence reads: CASSARDRIYNEQFF. The CDR3, as DNA: TGTGCCAGCAGCGCGCGGGACCGTATATACAATGAGCAGTTCTTC.

This chain uses TRBV7-6 with TRBJ2-3; 7 bases line up with TRBD2. The germline gives CDR1 SGHVS, CDR2 FNYEAQ. V shed 5 bases and J 6 bases; nucleotides not matched to a gene: 11. The CDR3 is 15 amino acids. Here the CDR3 reads CASSSGAGVHDTQYF. CDR3 DNA: TGTGCCAGCAGCAGTGGGGCGGGAGTGCACGATACGCAGTATTTT. Supplemented by reference TRBV7-6 and TRBJ2-3, the full variable domain reads GAGVSQSPRYKVTKRGQDVALRCDPISGHVSLYWYRQALGQGPEFLTYFNYEAQQDKSGLPNDRFSAERPEGSISTLTIQRTEQRDSAMYRCASSSGAGVHDTQYFGPGTRLTVL.

The chain is built from TRBV5-8 and TRBJ2-7; maybe TRBD2 (6 bases). Per germline, CDR1 SGHTS and CDR2 YDEGEE. The ends were cut back, 3 bases at V and 6 bases at J, with 13 bases in the middle. This CDR3 has 13 residues. The CDR3 nucleotides read TGTGCCAGCAGCTACGAAGGAGGGCCCGAGCAGTACTTC. Translated: CASSYEGGPEQYF.

The rearrangement links TRBV5-1 to TRBJ2-3; possible D gene TRBD1, 6 bases. V dropped 0 bases and J dropped 6 bases, with 14 bases sitting between them. CDR1 is SGHRS and CDR2 is YFSETQ in the germline V gene. This CDR3 is built from 15 residues. In DNA form, the CDR3 reads TGCGCCAGCAGCTTGGCCGGCAGGGGACGGGATACGCAGTATTTT. Translation: CASSLAGRGRDTQYF.

V and J are TRBV4-2 and TRBJ2-7, with 7 bases fitting TRBD1. The germline gives CDR1 LGHNA, CDR2 YNFKEQ. J lost 3 bases, V lost 3 bases, and 11 bases had no gene match. This CDR3 has 16 residues. As DNA, the CDR3 is TGTGCCAGCAGCCATTCCGGTGGGACAGCGAACTACGAGCAGTACTTC. Protein sequence: CASSHSGGTANYEQYF.

The rearrangement joins TRBV10-3 to TRBJ1-1; D is uncertain. The CDR3 consists of 15 residues. Trimming stripped 10 bases from V and 2 bases from J, with 20 bases between. Germline V gene sequence: CDR1 ENHRY, CDR2 SYGVKD. The CDR3 here is CATRHPSGRNTEAFF. In nucleotides, the CDR3 is TGTGCCACCCGACACCCGTCTGGTCGAAACACTGAAGCTTTCTTT.